The clone carrying this T cell receptor beta chain was observed a few times. The antigen is not known. These data originate in a study of blood T cells in healthy people across ages. Findings and caveats of the study: Total diversity from one million sequenced T cells was likely underestimated. Naive T cell percentage showed a strong correlation with the diversity of TCR beta.

The donors, all healthy, were Caucasians living in Russia, aged roughly 6 to 90. For every donor, a draw yielded around 10 milliliters of peripheral blood. The length of the CDR3 is 15 residues. Trimming at V came to 2 bases and at J to 4 bases, leaving 7 bases not matched to a gene. Germline V CDR1 and CDR2: KGHSH, LQKENI. Through a sample-barcoded 5' primer and a J-beta primer mix, a second PCR was run for roughly 7 to 12 cycles. MiXCR, run by TCRdb on the 5' RACE reads, gives a single entry per CDR3 protein. This table has some 690,000 distinct CDR3 sequences, about 24% appearing once. The sequenced sample was blood. This chain links TRBV18 with TRBJ1-2; 7 bases fit TRBD1. The sequence was obtained from a man between 65 and 85 years old in good health. CDR3 bases: TGTGCCAGCTCACCATCCCGGGACAGCCGCTATGGCTACACCTTC. It translates to CASSPSRDSRYGYTF. Full variable domain (missing parts from reference TRBV18 and TRBJ1-2): NAGVMQNPRHLVRRRGQEARLRCSPMKGHSHVYWYRQLPEEGLKFMVYLQKENIIDESGMPKERFSAEFPKEGPSILRIQQVVRGDSAAYFCASSPSRDSRYGYTFGSGTRLTVV.